One sample yielded the 21 T cell receptor beta chains listed below, sequenced in a study of Ad26.COV2.S vaccination and SARS-CoV-2 variants. The treatment was: roughly 20 received Ad26.COV2.S at low or high dose, single or two shots; 5 received placebo; per-sample allocation not given. Repertoires come from day 63 after the first vaccine or placebo injection. Repertoires were generated with immunoSEQ multiplex PCR, while TCRdb's copy carries only in-frame clones and drops some. The profile shows some 370,000 clones, about 80% of them singletons. This specimen was peripheral blood, taken in a trial of Ad26.COV2.S vaccine versus placebo. These receptors all come from a person between 18 and 65 years old who received the Ad26.COV2.S COVID-19 vaccine or a placebo.

The J gene is TRBJ2-1, the V gene TRBV19, with TRBD2 matching over 8 bases. V was clipped by 9 bases and J by 7 bases; unmatched bases: 11. The CDR3 is 14 residues long. Germline CDR1 and CDR2: LNHDA and SQIVND (reference sequence). CDR3 DNA: TGTGCCAGCGGTAGGGAGGTAGCGGGGAATGAGCAGTTCTTC. Its protein is CASGREVAGNEQFF.

The V call is TRBV14, the J call TRBJ2-1, with D tentatively TRBD1 (5 bases). The CDR3 contains 15 residues. The germline V gene encodes CDR1 SGHDN and CDR2 FVKESK. Trimming left V 4 bases short and J 5 bases short, with 15 bases between. The CDR3 DNA sequence: TGTGCCAGCAGCCCCCACCAGGGCTTGGACAATGAGCAGTTCTTC. This sequence encodes CASSPHQGLDNEQFF.

As DNA, the CDR3 is TGCGCCAGCAGCTTGGGTGGGGGTTTGAGTAATTCACCCCTCCACTTT. Its protein is CASSLGGGLSNSPLHF. The V call is TRBV5-1, the J call TRBJ1-6; possibly TRBD1 for D (5 bases). This CDR3 comprises 16 residues. Between the trimmed V and J ends, which lost 0 bases and 6 bases, there was a span of 13 bases. Germline loops: CDR1 SGHRS, CDR2 YFSETQ.

The genes are TRBV4-3 and TRBJ1-2, with D maybe TRBD1 (6 bases). The V gene lost 0 bases and the J gene lost 8 bases, with 16 bases spanning the gap. The CDR3 is 15 residues long. CDR1 is LGHNA and CDR2 is YSLEER in the germline V gene. The CDR3 DNA sequence: TGCGCCAGCAGCCAAGATAGGCGGGGGCCGGAGGGCTACACCTTC. It codes for CASSQDRRGPEGYTF.

This rearrangement joins TRBV18 to TRBJ1-5; D unresolved. The CDR3 consists of 15 residues. The V end lost 3 bases, the J end lost 7 bases, and 16 bases lay between the germline ends. From germline, CDR1 is KGHSH and CDR2 LQKENI. CDR3 protein: CASSPGGVGQQPQHF. The CDR3 nucleotides are TGTGCCAGCTCACCGGGCGGTGTAGGTCAACAGCCCCAGCATTTT.

The chain employs TRBV10-3 and TRBJ2-1; D gene unclear. V lost 5 bases to trimming and J lost 8 bases, with 13 bases between them. The CDR3 runs 13 residues. Per the germline V gene, CDR1 is ENHRY and CDR2 is SYGVKD. CDR3 in amino acids: CAISHNLIDEQFF. CDR3 in DNA: TGTGCCATCAGTCACAACCTTATCGATGAGCAGTTCTTC.

V is TRBV11-2 and J is TRBJ1-2; 10 bases align to TRBD1. The CDR3 has 16 residues. Germline lookup yields CDR1 SGHAT and CDR2 FQNNGV. Trimming at V came to 3 bases and at J to 4 bases, leaving 8 bases not matched to a gene. The CDR3 sequence: CASSFPRTGGGYGYTF. The CDR3 region has the DNA TGTGCCAGCAGCTTCCCCCGGACAGGGGGGGGCTATGGCTACACCTTC. The full variable domain, rest sourced from reference TRBV11-2 and TRBJ1-2, is EAGVAQSPRYKIIEKRQSVAFWCNPISGHATLYWYQQILGQGPKLLIQFQNNGVVDDSQLPKDRFSAERLKGVDSTLKIQPAKLEDSAVYLCASSFPRTGGGYGYTFGSGTRLTVV.

The chain is built from TRBV9 and TRBJ2-2; 7 positions match TRBD2. Germline V CDR1 and CDR2: SGDLS, YYNGEE. V dropped 0 bases and J dropped 0; count of bases not matched to a gene: 5. The CDR3 spans 17 residues. DNA for the CDR3: TGTGCCAGCAGCGTAGCCCCGGGACTAACGAACACCGGGGAGCTGTTTTTT. It encodes CASSVAPGLTNTGELFF.

Notes on this clone: The same CDR3 arises from other DNA sequences in this sample as well. The chain recombines TRBV9 with TRBJ2-1, with TRBD1 matching 10 bases. V was pared by 2 bases and J by 3 bases, with 2 bases of the junction left unmatched. CDR1 is SGDLS and CDR2 is YYNGEE in the germline V gene. This CDR3 region has 15 residues. The CDR3 reads CASSVRDRGYNEQFF. Written as DNA, the CDR3 is TGTGCCAGCAGCGTCCGGGACAGGGGCTACAATGAGCAGTTCTTC.

The sample holds one count of this clone. CDR3 nucleotides: TGTGCCAGCAGCTTGGATAGCGGGGACCTCCTGGGCGAGCAGTACTTC. Encoded protein: CASSLDSGDLLGEQYF. The chain has TRBV7-2 and TRBJ2-7; the match to TRBD2 covers 8 bases. Germline V gives CDR1 SGHTA, CDR2 FQGNSA. V lost 3 bases, J lost 6 bases, and 13 bases stayed unmatched. The CDR3 totals 16 residues.

This clone has just a few counts. The chain joins TRBV12-3 or TRBV12-4 to TRBJ1-1; the D is unclear. This CDR3 has 13 residues. V was shortened by 6 bases and J by 3 bases, with 11 bases between the two germline ends. DNA for the CDR3: TGTGCCAGCAGCCAGGACGGATACACTGAAGCTTTCTTT. Encoded protein: CASSQDGYTEAFF.

The chain joins TRBV2 to TRBJ1-5, with 7 bases lining up with TRBD1. CDR1 is SNHLY and CDR2 is FYNNEI in the germline V gene. The CDR3 runs to 13 residues. V was clipped by 6 bases and J by 4 bases; unmatched bases: 3. CDR3: CASRDRVNQPQHF. In DNA form, the CDR3 reads TGTGCCAGCAGAGACAGGGTTAATCAGCCCCAGCATTTT.

The chain carries TRBV18 and TRBJ1-3; D is uncertain. The CDR3 sequence is 11 residues long. V was cut by 6 bases and J by 4 bases, with 4 bases left in between. In germline, CDR1 is KGHSH, CDR2 LQKENI. The CDR3 region is CASSRGNTIYF. The CDR3 bases are TGTGCCAGCTCGAGGGGAAACACCATATATTTT.

The gene calls are TRBV29-1 and TRBJ1-2; no definite D call. Germline CDR1 and CDR2: SQVTM and ANQGSEA. The V gene lost 6 bases and the J gene lost 7 bases, with 18 bases spanning the gap. The CDR3 spans 13 residues. CDR3 sequence: CSVLGGPIGGYTF. As DNA, the CDR3 is TGCAGCGTATTGGGAGGCCCAATAGGTGGCTACACCTTC. The full variable domain, in which reference TRBV29-1 and TRBJ1-2 provide the parts outside the CDR3, is SAVISQKPSRDICQRGTSLTIQCQVDSQVTMMFWYRQQPGQSLTLIATANQGSEATYESGFVIDKFPISRPNLTFSTLTVSNMSPEDSSIYLCSVLGGPIGGYTFGSGTRLTVV.

A single count supports this clone. This chain links TRBV6-1 with TRBJ1-3; 7 bases agree with TRBD1. The germline V gene encodes CDR1 MNHNS and CDR2 SASEGT. There are 15 residues in the CDR3. V lost 3 bases to trimming and J lost 0 bases; unmatched junction nucleotides: 2. This CDR3 is CASSEDRSSGNTIYF. As DNA, the CDR3 is TGTGCCAGCAGTGAGGACAGGAGCTCTGGAAACACCATATATTTT.

V gene TRBV9 combines with J gene TRBJ2-5, with 9 bases identical to TRBD2. The CDR3 is made up of 18 amino acids. V lost 1 base and J lost 3; bases outside the gene matches: 13. The germline V gene encodes CDR1 SGDLS and CDR2 YYNGEE. The DNA of the CDR3 is TGTGCCAGCAGCGTAAGTGTAGGTAGCGGGGGAAAGAAAGAGACCCAGTACTTC. Translating gives CASSVSVGSGGKKETQYF.

This rearrangement joins TRBV29-1 to TRBJ1-1; the D gene is possibly TRBD1 (6 bases). Germline CDR1 and CDR2: SQVTM and ANQGSEA. The CDR3 loop spans 13 amino acids. V gave up 5 bases and J gave up 6 bases, with 16 bases separating them. The CDR3 sequence is CSVRTGGQAEAFF. CDR3 DNA sequence: TGCAGCGTTAGAACCGGGGGGCAAGCTGAAGCTTTCTTT.

The chain recombines TRBV7-3 with TRBJ1-1; the D gene is possibly TRBD1 (5 bases). Trimming shortened V by 1 base and J by 2 bases, and 8 bases separated the two germline ends. CDR1 and CDR2 from the germline V gene are SGHTA and FQGTGA. The CDR3 covers 14 residues. The CDR3 nucleotides are TGTGCCAGCAGCTTAATTGGGGGAAACACTGAAGCTTTCTTT. It encodes CASSLIGGNTEAFF.

The rearrangement links TRBV10-1 to TRBJ2-3, with 7 bases aligning to TRBD2. Germline loops: CDR1 WNHNN, CDR2 SYGVQD (reference sequence). V trimming: 5 bases; J trimming: 7 bases; junction bases outside the gene matches: 12. This CDR3 comprises 15 residues. The CDR3 nucleotides are TGCGCCAGCAGTTCGGACGGGGCCGGGGGGTATACGCAGTATTTT. Translation: CASSSDGAGGYTQYF.

The rearrangement uses TRBV27 and TRBJ1-2; D possibly corresponds to TRBD1 (6 bases). This CDR3 has 14 residues. Trimming cost V 3 bases and J 8 bases, with 16 bases left between them. Looked up from germline, CDR1 is MNHEY and CDR2 is SMNVEV (reference sequence). The CDR3 DNA reads as TGTGCCAGCAGTTTCCGAGGGGGGGCCCGGGGCTACACCTTC. It is translated as CASSFRGGARGYTF.

This chain joins TRBV4-3 and TRBJ1-6, with 7 bases matching TRBD1. Germline trimming cut 4 bases from V and 4 bases from J; bases unmatched to any gene: 4. Germline V gene data show CDR1 as LGHNA and CDR2 as YSLEER. The CDR3 runs 15 residues. DNA for the CDR3: TGCGCCAGCAGCCCTGGACAGGCGTATAATTCACCCCTCCACTTT. It codes for CASSPGQAYNSPLHF.